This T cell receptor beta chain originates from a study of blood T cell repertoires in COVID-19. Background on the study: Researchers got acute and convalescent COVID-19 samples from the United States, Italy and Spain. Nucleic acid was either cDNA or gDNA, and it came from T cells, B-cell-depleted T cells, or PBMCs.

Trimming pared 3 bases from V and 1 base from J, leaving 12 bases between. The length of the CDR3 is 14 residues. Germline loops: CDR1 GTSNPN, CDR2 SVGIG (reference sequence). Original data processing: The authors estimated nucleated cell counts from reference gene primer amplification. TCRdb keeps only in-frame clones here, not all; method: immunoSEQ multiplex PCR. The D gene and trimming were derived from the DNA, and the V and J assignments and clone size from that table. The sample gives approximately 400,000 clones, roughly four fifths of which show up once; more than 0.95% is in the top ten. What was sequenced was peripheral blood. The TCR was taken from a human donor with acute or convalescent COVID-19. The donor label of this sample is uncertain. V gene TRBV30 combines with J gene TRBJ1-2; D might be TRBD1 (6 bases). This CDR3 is CAWSRGGGNYGYTF. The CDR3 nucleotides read TGTGCCTGGAGCCGGGGGGGCGGTAACTATGGCTACACCTTC.